The next 10 T cell receptor beta chains were all read from a single sample in a study of cytomegalovirus exposure and HLA in healthy donors. Method: immunoSEQ multiplex PCR; TCRdb's copy keeps in-frame clones and lacks some. The sample has 140,000 or so clones; approximately 90% are singletons. The sequencing input was PBMCs. The receptors originated from a man between 18 and 29 years old in good health and CMV-seronegative.

In DNA, the CDR3 is TGTGCCAGCAGTTGGACAGGAAGGAACACCGGGGAGCTGTTTTTT. Translated, it gives CASSWTGRNTGELFF. V and J are TRBV27 and TRBJ2-2; 7 nucleotides line up with TRBD1. Losses at the gene ends were 4 bases for V and 1 base for J; bases not matched to a gene: 3. Looked up from germline, CDR1 is MNHEY and CDR2 is SMNVEV (reference sequence). This CDR3 has 15 residues.

This clone was counted a single time. This chain connects TRBV5-1 to TRBJ1-2; 8 nucleotides agree with TRBD1. V shed 2 bases, J shed 8 bases, and the junction held 5 bases outside the gene matches. The germline gives CDR1 SGHRS, CDR2 YFSETQ. The CDR3 loop spans 13 amino acids. DNA of the CDR3: TGCGCCAGCAGCTTCGGACAGGGCTCCGGCTACACCTTC. Protein product: CASSFGQGSGYTF. The full variable domain, with the rest looked up from reference TRBV5-1 and TRBJ1-2, is KAGVTQTPRYLIKTRGQQVTLSCSPISGHRSVSWYQQTPGQGLQFLFEYFSETQRNKGNFPGRFSGRQFSNSRSEMNVSTLELGDSALYLCASSFGQGSGYTFGSGTRLTVV.

The chain recombines TRBV4-3 with TRBJ2-3, with 12 bases fitting TRBD2. Germline CDR1 reads LGHNA; CDR2 reads YSLEER. The CDR3 runs to 21 residues. Losses at the gene ends were 0 bases for V and 2 bases for J; bases not matched to a gene: 15. Written as DNA, the CDR3 is TGCGCCAGCAGCCAAGATCGACTAGCGGGAGTTGGGGGGGGTTACACAGATACGCAGTATTTT. Translating gives CASSQDRLAGVGGGYTDTQYF.

The rearrangement uses TRBV5-5 and TRBJ1-2; tentative D call: TRBD1 (5 bases). Per the germline V gene, CDR1 is SGHKS and CDR2 is YYEKEE (reference sequence). Deletions cut 4 bases from V and 5 bases from J, with 15 bases between. This CDR3 has 14 residues. CDR3 loop: CASSRDSLGYGYTF. The DNA of the CDR3 is TGTGCCAGCAGCCGCGACAGCCTCGGGTATGGCTACACCTTC.

The chain uses TRBV15 and TRBJ1-5; tentatively, D is TRBD1 (5 bases). V was cut by 5 bases and J by 3 bases, with 23 bases left in between. From germline, CDR1 is LNHNV and CDR2 YYDKDF (reference sequence). The CDR3 runs to 18 residues. The CDR3 DNA reads TGTGCCACCAGCGCGACCCTGGGGGGGGATCTTTACAATCAGCCCCAGCATTTT. Its protein is CATSATLGGDLYNQPQHF.

V and J are TRBV7-3 and TRBJ2-1; 9 positions agree with TRBD1. This CDR3 comprises 12 residues. V was clipped by 5 bases and J by 10 bases; unmatched bases: 3. Germline loops: CDR1 SGHTA, CDR2 FQGTGA. The CDR3 nucleotides are TGTGCCAGCAGCCCTACAGGGGGCGAGCAGTTCTTC. It specifies CASSPTGGEQFF.

J is TRBJ1-5 and V is TRBV28; D ambiguous. Looked up from germline, CDR1 is MDHEN and CDR2 is SYDVKM. There are 12 residues in the CDR3. V was clipped by 2 bases and J by 4 bases, with 3 bases between them. Here the CDR3 DNA reads TGTGCCAGCAGTTTACTAAATCAGCCCCAGCATTTT. It specifies CASSLLNQPQHF.

J is TRBJ2-5 and V is TRBV18, with 12 positions matching TRBD2. Germline loops: CDR1 KGHSH, CDR2 LQKENI. V was pared by 0 bases and J by 14 bases, with 7 bases of the junction left unmatched. The CDR3 is made up of 14 amino acids. CDR3 region: CASSPPSSGGAAYF. The CDR3 nucleotides read TGTGCCAGCTCACCACCGTCTAGCGGGGGGGCCGCCTACTTC. The variable domain in full, with the rest retrieved from reference TRBV18 and TRBJ2-5, is NAGVMQNPRHLVRRRGQEARLRCSPMKGHSHVYWYRQLPEEGLKFMVYLQKENIIDESGMPKERFSAEFPKEGPSILRIQQVVRGDSAAYFCASSPPSSGGAAYFGPGTRLLVL.

The chain carries TRBV5-6 and TRBJ1-6; 7 nucleotides match TRBD1. The germline V gene encodes CDR1 SGHDT and CDR2 YYEEEE. This CDR3 is built from 15 residues. Trimming cost V 4 bases and J 3 bases; bases outside gene matches: 4. The CDR3 reads CASSGRDSYNSPLHF. DNA of the CDR3: TGTGCCAGCAGCGGCCGGGACAGCTATAATTCACCCCTCCACTTT.

This clone was recorded only once. The chain carries TRBV27 and TRBJ1-2; TRBD1 matches at 12 bases. Germline V CDR1 and CDR2: MNHEY, SMNVEV (reference sequence). This CDR3 comprises 15 residues. V dropped 5 bases and J dropped 8; count of bases not matched to a gene: 9. CDR3 in DNA: TGTGCCAGCAGTGCAGCGGGACAGGGGGCGATCGGCTACACCTTC. Its translation: CASSAAGQGAIGYTF.